This T cell receptor beta chain was identified during a study of blood T cell repertoires in COVID-19 (TCRdb year 2020). Looking at the study overall: Collaborator samples came from the United States, Italy and Spain and covered acute and convalescent phases of COVID-19. The prospective study material was composed of cDNA or gDNA derived from T cells, B-cell-depleted T cells, or PBMCs. The dataset comprised deeply sampled blood TCRbeta repertoires from subjects exposed to, actively infected with, or recovered from COVID-19. The repertoires were made available in a free public database intended to serve as a resource for research on the immune response to SARS-CoV-2. Samples were obtained from the ongoing ImmuneRACE study (first 160 participants) and from over 1,000 subjects provided by 6 global collaborators. A de-identified subject ID, COVID-19 status, age in years and sex were almost always included in the sample metadata. HLA class I and class II types, where available, came from metadata supplied by the sample provider rather than from assay-based typing.

General conclusions and limits of the study: The quantity of clinical and demographic metadata differed by source and by participant and was supplied without curation.

CDR1 and CDR2 (SNHLY, FYNNEI) derive from the germline V gene. V is pared back by 6 bases and J by 6 bases, with 18 bases lying between the germline termini. The cysteine opens and the phenylalanine closes a CDR3 of 15 amino acids. The only DNA kept is the CDR3, 45 bases in frame from the first base. This clone came up once. This clone's antigen is unknown. No clone much larger than this one lies a single base away; base qualities are absent. Collaborating institutions collected whole blood in K2EDTA tubes following their own protocols. For TCRbeta analysis, collaborators shipped samples in one of three forms: frozen whole blood, isolated PBMCs, or DNA extracted from either of those sample types. The immunoSEQ Assay, a bias-controlled multiplex PCR, was used to amplify TCRbeta CDR3 regions from genomic DNA. The authors processed their data as follows. The number of nucleated cells in each sample was estimated by amplification of reference gene primers within the assay. To quantify the absolute abundance of each unique TCRbeta CDR3 rearrangement, sequence reads were collapsed and filtered. Productive Simpson clonality was computed per sample as the square root of Simpson's diversity index over productive rearrangements. The clones in this table, taken by TCRdb from immuneACCESS, are in-frame only. Not every clone is retained; where verified, under half of the shortfall comes from an unresolved V gene, and the cause of the rest is unknown. D and trimming were read from the DNA, whereas the V and J calls and clone size are those reported in that table. Here the sample has more than 300,000 clones; 86% occur a single time. The ten largest clonotypes hold around 1.6% of the sample.

The source material was peripheral blood. Recombination joined TRBV2 with TRBJ2-1; TRBD1 is a possible D gene, resting on 6 matching bases. The clonotype comes from a woman in her 50s with acute or convalescent COVID-19. The sequenced DNA is TGTGCCAGCAGGCGAACAGGGAGTACATCCAATGAGCAGTTCTTC. Translated, this is CASRRTGSTSNEQFF.